Below are 6 T cell receptor beta chains sequenced from a single sample in a study of blood T cells in healthy people across ages. Sample-barcoded 5' priming and a J-beta primer mix drove a second PCR of about 7 to 11 cycles. TCRdb called the 5' RACE reads again in MiXCR, with one record for every CDR3 protein. The table shows some 1.5 million distinct CDR3 sequences, with about 28% occurring only once. Sequenced: blood. These receptors all stem from a woman in her twenties or thirties in good health.

The V call is TRBV4-1, the J call TRBJ2-5; D unresolved. V was trimmed by 4 bases and J by 1 base, leaving 10 bases between them. Germline lookup yields CDR1 MGHRA and CDR2 YSYEKL. The CDR3 has 14 amino acids. As DNA, the CDR3 is TGCGCCAGCAGCCCACAGCCTTCCCAAGAGACCCAGTACTTC. The encoded protein is CASSPQPSQETQYF.

This clonotype was recorded a few times. The rearrangement joins TRBV7-2 to TRBJ2-4; D is undetermined. Germline V gene lookup returns CDR1 SGHTA and CDR2 FQGNSA. V lost 4 bases and J 12 bases, leaving 19 bases between the germline ends. This CDR3 comprises 14 residues. CDR3 loop: CASSSQSGGASQYF. The CDR3 DNA sequence: TGTGCCAGCAGCTCCCAGTCCGGTGGAGCGAGTCAGTACTTC.

In this sample, this clonotype turned up a few times. This chain connects TRBV20-1 to TRBJ2-1; D ambiguous. The germline CDR1 and CDR2 sequences are DFQATT and SNEGSKA (reference sequence). Trimming cost V 4 bases and J 9 bases, with 19 bases left between them. The CDR3 is made up of 14 amino acids. The CDR3 nucleotides are TGCAGTGCTAACGACCCCGTTGGTTGGGGTGAGCAGTTCTTC. Amino acids: CSANDPVGWGEQFF.

This clonotype was counted ten times or more. The chain uses TRBV20-1 and TRBJ2-1; D gene ambiguous. CDR3 length: 11 residues. Germline V lookup: CDR1 DFQATT, CDR2 SNEGSKA (reference sequence). The V gene lost 6 bases and the J gene lost 1 base, with 4 bases spanning the gap. CDR3: CSAPSYNEQFF. In DNA, the CDR3 is TGCAGTGCGCCTTCCTACAATGAGCAGTTCTTC.

The CDR3 DNA follows: TGTGCCAGCAGCCAAGTCGGGAGTTCCAAAAACATTCAGTACTTC. Amino acids: CASSQVGSSKNIQYF. The chain combines TRBV14 with TRBJ2-4, with D possibly TRBD2 on 6 matching bases. The ends were cut back, 1 base at V and 2 bases at J, with 9 bases in the middle. Germline values: CDR1 SGHDN, CDR2 FVKESK. This CDR3 region has 15 residues. Filled out from reference TRBV14 and TRBJ2-4, the complete variable domain reads EAGVTQFPSHSVIEKGQTVTLRCDPISGHDNLYWYRRVMGKEIKFLLHFVKESKQDESGMPNNRFLAERTGGTYSTLKVQPAELEDSGVYFCASSQVGSSKNIQYFGAGTRLSVL.

Note on this clonotype: A much larger clone sits a single nucleotide away, making a read error possible. V usage is TRBV12-3 or TRBV12-4 and J usage is TRBJ2-5; 9 bases are shared with TRBD1. J was trimmed by 11 bases and V by 6 bases; bases with no gene match: 22. The CDR3 spans 17 residues. CDR3 sequence: CASSTPVLQGQGTEQYF. Written as DNA, the CDR3 is TGTGCCAGCAGCACCCCGGTGCTGCAGGGACAGGGTACTGAGCAGTACTTC.